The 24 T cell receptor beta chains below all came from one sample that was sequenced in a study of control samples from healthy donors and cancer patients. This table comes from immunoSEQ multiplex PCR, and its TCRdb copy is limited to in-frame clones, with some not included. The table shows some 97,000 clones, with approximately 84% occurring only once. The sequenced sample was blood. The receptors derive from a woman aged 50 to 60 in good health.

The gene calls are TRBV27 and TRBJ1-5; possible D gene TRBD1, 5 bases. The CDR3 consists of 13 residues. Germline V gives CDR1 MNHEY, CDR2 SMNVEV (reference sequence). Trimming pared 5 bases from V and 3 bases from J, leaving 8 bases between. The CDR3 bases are TGTGCCAGCAGTCGAGGGGACAATCAGCCCCAGCATTTT. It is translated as CASSRGDNQPQHF.

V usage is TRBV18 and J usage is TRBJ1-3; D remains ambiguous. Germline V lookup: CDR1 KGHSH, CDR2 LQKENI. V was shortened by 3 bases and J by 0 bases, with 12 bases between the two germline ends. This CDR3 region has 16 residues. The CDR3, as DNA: TGTGCCAGCTCACCGGTACCCGAGAGCTCTGGAAACACCATATATTTT. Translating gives CASSPVPESSGNTIYF.

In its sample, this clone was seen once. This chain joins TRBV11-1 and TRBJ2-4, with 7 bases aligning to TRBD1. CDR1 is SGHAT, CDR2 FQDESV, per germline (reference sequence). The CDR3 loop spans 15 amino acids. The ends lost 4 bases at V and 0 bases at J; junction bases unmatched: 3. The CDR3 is CASSYRGSAKNIQYF. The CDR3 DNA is TGTGCCAGCAGCTACAGGGGTTCAGCCAAAAACATTCAGTACTTC.

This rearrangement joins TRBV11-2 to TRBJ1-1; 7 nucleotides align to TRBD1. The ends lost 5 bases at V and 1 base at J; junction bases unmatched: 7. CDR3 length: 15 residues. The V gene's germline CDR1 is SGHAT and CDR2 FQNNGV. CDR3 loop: CASSPDRAANTEAFF. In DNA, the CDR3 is TGTGCCAGCAGCCCAGACAGGGCCGCGAACACTGAAGCTTTCTTT.

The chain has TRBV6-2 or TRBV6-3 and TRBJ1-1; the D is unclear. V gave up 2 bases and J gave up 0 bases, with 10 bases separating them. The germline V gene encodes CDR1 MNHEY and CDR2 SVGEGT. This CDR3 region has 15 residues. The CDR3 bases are TGTGCCAGCAGTTACGGGAGAAACATGAACACTGAAGCTTTCTTT. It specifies CASSYGRNMNTEAFF.

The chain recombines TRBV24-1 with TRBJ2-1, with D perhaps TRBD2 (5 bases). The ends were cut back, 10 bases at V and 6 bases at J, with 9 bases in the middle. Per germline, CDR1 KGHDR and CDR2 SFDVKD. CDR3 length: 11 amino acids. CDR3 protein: CATGRGNEQFF. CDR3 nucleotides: TGTGCCACGGGTCGGGGCAATGAGCAGTTCTTC.

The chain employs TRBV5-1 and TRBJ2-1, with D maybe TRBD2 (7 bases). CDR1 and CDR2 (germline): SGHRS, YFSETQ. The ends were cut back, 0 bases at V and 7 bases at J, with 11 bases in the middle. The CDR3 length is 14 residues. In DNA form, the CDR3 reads TGCGCCAGCAGCTTGGCCGGGGGGCGTAATGAGCAGTTCTTC. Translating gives CASSLAGGRNEQFF.

DNA for the CDR3: TGTGCCAGCAGCGGAGGACGGACGGACGACTGGACCTCAAGGGAAGGCACTGAAGCTTTCTTT. Translation: CASSGGRTDDWTSREGTEAFF. The chain uses TRBV9 and TRBJ1-1; D is ambiguous. Trimming left V 3 bases short and J 4 bases short, with 34 bases between. CDR3 length equals 21 residues. Per the germline V gene, CDR1 is SGDLS and CDR2 is YYNGEE.

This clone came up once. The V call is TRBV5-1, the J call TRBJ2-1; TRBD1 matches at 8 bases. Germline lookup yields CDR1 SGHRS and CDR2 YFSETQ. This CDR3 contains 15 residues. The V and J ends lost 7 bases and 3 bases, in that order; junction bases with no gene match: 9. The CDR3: CASQPGTGNYNEQFF. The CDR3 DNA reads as TGCGCCAGCCAGCCCGGGACAGGCAACTACAATGAGCAGTTCTTC.

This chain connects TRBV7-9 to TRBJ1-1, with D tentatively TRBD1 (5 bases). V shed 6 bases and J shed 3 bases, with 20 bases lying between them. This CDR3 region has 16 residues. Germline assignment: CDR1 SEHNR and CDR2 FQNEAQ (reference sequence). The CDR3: CASRLPPAGGDTEAFF. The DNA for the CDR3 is TGTGCCAGCAGACTTCCCCCGGCTGGGGGTGACACTGAAGCTTTCTTT.

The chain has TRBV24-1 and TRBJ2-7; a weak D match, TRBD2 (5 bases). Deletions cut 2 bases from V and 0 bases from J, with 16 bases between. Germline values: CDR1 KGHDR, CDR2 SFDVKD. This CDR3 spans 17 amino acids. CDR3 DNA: TGTGCCACCAGTGATTCCAGGAGGACCCTGAGCTCCTACGAGCAGTACGTC. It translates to CATSDSRRTLSSYEQYV.

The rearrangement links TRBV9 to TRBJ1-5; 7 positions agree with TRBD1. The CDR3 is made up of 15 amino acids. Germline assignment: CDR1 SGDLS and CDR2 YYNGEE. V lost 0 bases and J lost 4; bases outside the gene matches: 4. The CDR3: CASSVDGTVNQPQHF. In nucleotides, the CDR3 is TGTGCCAGCAGCGTAGACGGGACAGTGAATCAGCCCCAGCATTTT. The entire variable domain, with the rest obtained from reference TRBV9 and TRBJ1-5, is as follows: DSGVTQTPKHLITATGQRVTLRCSPRSGDLSVYWYQQSLDQGLQFLIQYYNGEERAKGNILERFSAQQFPDLHSELNLSSLELGDSALYFCASSVDGTVNQPQHFGDGTRLSIL.

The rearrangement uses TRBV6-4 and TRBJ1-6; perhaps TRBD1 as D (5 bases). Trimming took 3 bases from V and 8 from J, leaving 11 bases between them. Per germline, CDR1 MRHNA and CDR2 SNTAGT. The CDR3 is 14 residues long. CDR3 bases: TGTGCCAGCAGTGAGCAGGGAAGGGATTCACCCCTCCACTTT. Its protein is CASSEQGRDSPLHF.

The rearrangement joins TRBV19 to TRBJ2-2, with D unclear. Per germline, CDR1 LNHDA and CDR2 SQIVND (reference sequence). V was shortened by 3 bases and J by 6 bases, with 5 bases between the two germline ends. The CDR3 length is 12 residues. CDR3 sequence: CASSIGSGELFF. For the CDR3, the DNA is TGTGCCAGTAGTATCGGGTCCGGGGAGCTGTTTTTT.

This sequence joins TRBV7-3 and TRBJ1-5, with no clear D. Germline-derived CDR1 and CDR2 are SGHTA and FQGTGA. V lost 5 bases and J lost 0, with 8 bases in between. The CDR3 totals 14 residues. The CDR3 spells CASSPRASNQPQHF. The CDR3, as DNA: TGTGCCAGCAGCCCAAGAGCTAGCAATCAGCCCCAGCATTTT.

This CDR3 reads CASNPENTEAFF. Written as DNA, the CDR3 is TGTGCCAGCAACCCGGAGAACACTGAAGCTTTCTTT. This sequence joins TRBV2 and TRBJ1-1, with D hard to call. CDR1 is SNHLY, CDR2 FYNNEI, per germline. The V gene lost 7 bases and the J gene lost 1 base, with 7 bases spanning the gap. The CDR3 extends over 12 amino acids.

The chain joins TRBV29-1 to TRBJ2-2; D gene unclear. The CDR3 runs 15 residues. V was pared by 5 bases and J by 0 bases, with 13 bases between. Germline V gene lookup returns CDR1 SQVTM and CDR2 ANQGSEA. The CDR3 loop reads CSVFTANPNTGELFF. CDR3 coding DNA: TGCAGCGTTTTCACTGCCAATCCGAACACCGGGGAGCTGTTTTTT.

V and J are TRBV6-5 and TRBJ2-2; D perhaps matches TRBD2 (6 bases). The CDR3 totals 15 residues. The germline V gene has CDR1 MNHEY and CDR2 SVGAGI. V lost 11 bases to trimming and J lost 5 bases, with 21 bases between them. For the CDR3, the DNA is TGTGCCTGCCCGATGGAGGGGCGTAGTACCGGGGAGCTGTTTTTT. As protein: CACPMEGRSTGELFF.

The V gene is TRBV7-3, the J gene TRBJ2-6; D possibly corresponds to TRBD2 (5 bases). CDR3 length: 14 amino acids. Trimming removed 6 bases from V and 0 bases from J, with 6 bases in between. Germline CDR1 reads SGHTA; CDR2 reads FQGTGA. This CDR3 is CASSEGSGANVLTF. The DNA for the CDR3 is TGTGCCAGCAGTGAGGGCTCTGGGGCCAACGTCCTGACTTTC.

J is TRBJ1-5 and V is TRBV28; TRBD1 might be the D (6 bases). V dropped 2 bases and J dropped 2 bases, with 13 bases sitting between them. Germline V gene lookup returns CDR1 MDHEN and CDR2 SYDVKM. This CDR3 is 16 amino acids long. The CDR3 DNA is TGTGCCAGCAGTTTAAAACAGGGTGTAGGCAATCAGCCCCAGCATTTT. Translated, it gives CASSLKQGVGNQPQHF. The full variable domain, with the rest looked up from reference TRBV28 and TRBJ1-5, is DVKVTQSSRYLVKRTGEKVFLECVQDMDHENMFWYRQDPGLGLRLIYFSYDVKMKEKGDIPEGYSVSREKKERFSLILESASTNQTSMYLCASSLKQGVGNQPQHFGDGTRLSIL.

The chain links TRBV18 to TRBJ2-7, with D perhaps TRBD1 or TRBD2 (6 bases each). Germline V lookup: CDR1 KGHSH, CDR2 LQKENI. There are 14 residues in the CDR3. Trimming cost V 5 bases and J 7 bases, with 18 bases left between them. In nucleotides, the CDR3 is TGTGCCAGCTCAGACCGGGACACCGGAGGGGAGCAGTACGTC. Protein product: CASSDRDTGGEQYV.

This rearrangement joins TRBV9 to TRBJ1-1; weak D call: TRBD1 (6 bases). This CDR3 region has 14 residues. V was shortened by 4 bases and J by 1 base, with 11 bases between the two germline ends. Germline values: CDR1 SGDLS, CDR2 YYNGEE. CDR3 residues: CASSSRGANTEAFF. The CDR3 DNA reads TGTGCCAGCAGCTCCCGGGGGGCGAACACTGAAGCTTTCTTT.

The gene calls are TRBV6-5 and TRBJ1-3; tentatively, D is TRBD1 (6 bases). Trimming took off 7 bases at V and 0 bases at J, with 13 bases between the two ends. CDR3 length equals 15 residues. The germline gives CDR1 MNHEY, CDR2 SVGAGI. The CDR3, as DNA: TGTGCCAGCATCGGACAGCTCTCCTCTGGAAACACCATATATTTT. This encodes CASIGQLSSGNTIYF.

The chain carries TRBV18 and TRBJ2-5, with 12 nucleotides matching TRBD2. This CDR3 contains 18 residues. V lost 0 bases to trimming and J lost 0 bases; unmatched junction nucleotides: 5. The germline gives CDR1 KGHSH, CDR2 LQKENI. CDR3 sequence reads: CASSPPGLAGMNQETQYF. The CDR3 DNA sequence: TGTGCCAGCTCACCACCCGGACTAGCGGGGATGAACCAAGAGACCCAGTACTTC.